The entry below describes one TCR beta chain. The sample comes from a study of T cells after yellow fever vaccination. Turning to the study itself: The SMART-Seq v4 Ultra Low Input method served to prepare the low-cell-number fractions.

Each CDR3 protein is one row after TCRdb ran MiXCR on the 5' RACE reads. The repertoire holds 180,000 or so distinct CDR3 sequences, with 9.5% to 11% as singletons. The V gene lost 0 bases and the J gene lost 6 bases, with 11 bases spanning the gap. The CDR3 covers 14 residues. The germline V gene encodes CDR1 DFQATT and CDR2 SNEGSKA (reference sequence). The V call is TRBV20-1, the J call TRBJ1-4; no definite D call. The origin of this receptor is a man between 18 and 35 years old who received the YFV17D yellow fever vaccine. Specimen: CD8+ T cells sorted from PBMCs, collected 15 days after the yellow fever booster vaccination. The CDR3 here is CSAREEGFYEKLFF. CDR3 bases: TGCAGTGCTAGAGAAGAGGGTTTTTATGAAAAACTGTTTTTT.